The TCR beta chain under discussion was sequenced for a study of CD8 T cells in ankylosing spondylitis. General observations from the study: In synovial fluid and blood from reactive arthritis, some motif variants were previously reported. Seemingly characteristic of ankylosing spondylitis blood was a TCR beta motif consisting of several highly homologous variants. Disease-linked clones were reportedly significantly enriched in matched ankylosing spondylitis synovial fluid.

For TCR beta, libraries came from quantitative 5'-RACE with molecular barcodes. TCRdb redid the calling of the 5' RACE reads with MiXCR, one entry per CDR3 protein. This table holds over 60,000 distinct CDR3 sequences, approximately 5.3% found once. Ten or more counts support this clonotype. The antigen is not known. From germline, CDR1 is DFQATT and CDR2 SNEGSKA (reference sequence). The CDR3 is 12 amino acids. V was shortened by 5 bases and J by 4 bases, with 12 bases between the two germline ends. The sample taken for sequencing was blood, either unsorted or a sorted T cell fraction (not recorded which). The chain has TRBV20-1 and TRBJ2-7; D perhaps matches TRBD1 (7 bases). The TCR originated in a male donor with ankylosing spondylitis or in good health (not recorded which). CDR3 residues: CSADREEYEQYF. In nucleotides, the CDR3 is TGCAGTGCTGACAGGGAGGAGTACGAGCAGTACTTC.